These 9 T cell receptor beta chains were sequenced from one sample in a study of OX40 agonist ivuxolimab in advanced cancers. Receptor libraries were prepared by the immunoSEQ multiplex PCR assay. What TCRdb holds here is the immuneACCESS table cut down to in-frame rearrangements. Part of the clones is not present; checked against another copy, under half of the missing clones reflect an unresolved V gene, and the others are unexplained. The sample profile shows around 35,000 clones; just under 85% of them were found once. Roughly 40% of the sample is held by the ten biggest clonotypes. This sample comprised CD4+ or CD8+ T cells sorted from blood, obtained in a trial of the OX40 agonist ivuxolimab. All receptors derive from an adult with an advanced solid tumor such as melanoma, head and neck, liver or kidney cancer.

The J gene is TRBJ2-2, the V gene TRBV7-2, with TRBD2 matching over 12 bases. The V gene's germline CDR1 is SGHTA and CDR2 FQGNSA. The CDR3 has 16 residues. J was trimmed by 6 bases and V by 6 bases; bases with no gene match: 8. The CDR3: CASRPTSGGAPGELFF. The CDR3, as DNA: TGTGCCAGCAGACCGACTAGCGGGGGAGCACCCGGGGAGCTGTTTTTT. Full variable domain (remainder filled in from reference TRBV7-2 and TRBJ2-2): GAGVSQSPSNKVTEKGKDVELRCDPISGHTALYWYRQSLGQGLEFLIYFQGNSAPDKSGLPSDRFSAERTGGSVSTLTIQRTQQEDSAVYLCASRPTSGGAPGELFFGEGSRLTVL.

CDR3 sequence reads: CASDVDRDYQPQHF. CDR3 nucleotide sequence: TGCGCCAGCGATGTCGACAGGGATTATCAGCCCCAGCATTTT. The chain links TRBV5-1 to TRBJ1-5; TRBD1 matches at 7 bases. Germline assignment: CDR1 SGHRS and CDR2 YFSETQ. The CDR3 loop spans 14 amino acids. V lost 7 bases to trimming and J lost 5 bases; unmatched junction nucleotides: 9. The whole variable domain, filled in from reference TRBV5-1 and TRBJ1-5, reads KAGVTQTPRYLIKTRGQQVTLSCSPISGHRSVSWYQQTPGQGLQFLFEYFSETQRNKGNFPGRFSGRQFSNSRSEMNVSTLELGDSALYLCASDVDRDYQPQHFGDGTRLSIL.

The chain uses TRBV5-8 and TRBJ2-5, with TRBD1 identical over 9 bases. J was trimmed by 5 bases and V by 6 bases; bases with no gene match: 8. CDR1 and CDR2 from the germline V gene are SGHTS and YDEGEE. This CDR3 is built from 14 residues. The CDR3 reads CASNYRGRWETQYF. In DNA, the CDR3 is TGTGCCAGCAACTACAGGGGGCGGTGGGAGACCCAGTACTTC.

V gene TRBV14 combines with J gene TRBJ1-2, with 7 positions matching TRBD1. The CDR3 runs 14 residues. The germline gives CDR1 SGHDN, CDR2 FVKESK. J was trimmed by 5 bases and V by 3 bases; bases with no gene match: 6. Here the CDR3 DNA reads TGTGCCAGCAGCCAGATTACAGGGGAGTATGGCTACACCTTC. Its protein is CASSQITGEYGYTF. The whole variable domain, filled in from reference TRBV14 and TRBJ1-2, reads EAGVTQFPSHSVIEKGQTVTLRCDPISGHDNLYWYRRVMGKEIKFLLHFVKESKQDESGMPNNRFLAERTGGTYSTLKVQPAELEDSGVYFCASSQITGEYGYTFGSGTRLTVV.

The J gene is TRBJ2-1, the V gene TRBV19, with 7 bases aligning to TRBD2. This CDR3 is built from 13 residues. Germline CDR1 and CDR2: LNHDA and SQIVND (reference sequence). Losses at the gene ends were 7 bases for V and 8 bases for J; bases not matched to a gene: 8. CDR3 sequence: CASTGAGTDEQFF. The CDR3 bases are TGTGCCAGTACAGGAGCGGGAACTGATGAGCAGTTCTTC.

The rearrangement uses TRBV5-1 and TRBJ2-5; TRBD1 aligns across 7 bases. J lost 2 bases, V lost 4 bases, and 5 bases had no gene match. Germline V gives CDR1 SGHRS, CDR2 YFSETQ. The CDR3 has 14 residues. This CDR3 is CASSPGTVQETQYF. As DNA, the CDR3 is TGCGCCAGCAGCCCGGGGACAGTACAAGAGACCCAGTACTTC.

The chain uses TRBV5-1 and TRBJ2-1, with no clear D. The CDR3 runs 14 residues. The germline V gene encodes CDR1 SGHRS and CDR2 YFSETQ. V gave up 4 bases and J gave up 3 bases, with 11 bases separating them. CDR3 DNA: TGCGCCAGCAGCCCGGGTGAGAGCTACAATGAGCAGTTCTTC. Translated: CASSPGESYNEQFF.

The chain joins TRBV18 to TRBJ2-5, with TRBD1 matching over 11 bases. This CDR3 has 16 residues. V lost 3 bases, J lost 1 base, and 4 bases stayed unmatched. Germline CDR1 KGHSH, CDR2 LQKENI. CDR3 in DNA: TGTGCCAGCTCACCTTCGGACAGGGGGCTCCAAGAGACCCAGTACTTC. Translating it yields CASSPSDRGLQETQYF.

The chain links TRBV7-3 to TRBJ1-1; D possibly corresponds to TRBD1 (5 bases). The V end was cut by 5 bases, the J end by 2 bases, with 12 bases between. There are 14 residues in the CDR3. Germline assignment: CDR1 SGHTA and CDR2 FQGTGA. The CDR3 DNA reads as TGTGCCAGCAGCACCGGGGGAGGAAACACTGAAGCTTTCTTT. This translates into CASSTGGGNTEAFF.